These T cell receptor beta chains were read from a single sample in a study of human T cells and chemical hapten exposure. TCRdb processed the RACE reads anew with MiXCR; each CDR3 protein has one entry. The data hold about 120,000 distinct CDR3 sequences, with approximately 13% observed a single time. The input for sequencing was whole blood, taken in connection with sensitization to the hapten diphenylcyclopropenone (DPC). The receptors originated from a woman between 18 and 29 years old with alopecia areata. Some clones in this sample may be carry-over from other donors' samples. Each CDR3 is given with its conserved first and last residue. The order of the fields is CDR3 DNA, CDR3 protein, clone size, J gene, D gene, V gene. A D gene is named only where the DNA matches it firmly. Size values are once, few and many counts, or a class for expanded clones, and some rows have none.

TGTGCCATCAGTGAGTCTCCGGGACAGGGGAAGAGCTCCGTATTC CAISESPGQGKSSVF - TRBJ2-7 TRBD1 TRBV10-3
TGTGCCAGCTCACCACGTTTGAGTCGGGAGGCCATGAACACTGAAGCTTTCTTT CASSPRLSREAMNTEAFF many TRBJ1-1 - TRBV18
TGCAGTGCTAGCCGACCGGGGGTAACCTACGAGCAGTACTTC CSASRPGVTYEQYF - TRBJ2-7 - TRBV20-1
TGCAGTGCCCAAATCAGGGGCCCGGCACAAACTGAAGCTTTCTTT CSAQIRGPAQTEAFF many TRBJ1-1 - TRBV20-1
TGCGCCAGCAGCTCCGGGACAGGGGTCCTACCCGGGGAGCTGTTTTTT CASSSGTGVLPGELFF - TRBJ2-2 TRBD1 TRBV4-1
TGCAGCGTTGACGGGGACAGGGCCAATGGCTACACCTTC CSVDGDRANGYTF few TRBJ1-2 TRBD1 TRBV29-1
TGTGCCAGCAGTTTAAGATCCACCTACGAGCAGTACTTC CASSLRSTYEQYF - TRBJ2-7 - TRBV27
TGTGCCATCAGTTCCGCGGACAGGGGGTACACTGAAGCTTTCTTT CAISSADRGYTEAFF few TRBJ1-1 TRBD1 TRBV10-3
TGTGCCAGCAGCCCAGACAGCCTGAAGGGCGGGGAGCTGTTTTTT CASSPDSLKGGELFF few TRBJ2-2 - TRBV11-2
TGCGCCAGCAGCTTGGTCGGGGGGAATGAGCAGTTCTTC CASSLVGGNEQFF many TRBJ2-1 TRBD2 TRBV5-1
TGTGCCAGCAGGGCGGATGAAGCTTTCTTT CASRADEAFF - TRBJ1-1 - TRBV21-1
TGTGCCACCTTTTTAGGGTTGGCCACTGAAGCTTTCTTT CATFLGLATEAFF many TRBJ1-1 - TRBV6-2/TRBV6-3
TGTGCCAGCAGCCCCAAGGTCGGCCCCGGGACCCGAAGCACAGATACGCAGTATTTT CASSPKVGPGTRSTDTQYF few TRBJ2-3 - TRBV7-8
TGTGCCAGCAGCTTACGGGACAGGGGGCTTTGGGACTATGGCTACACCTTC CASSLRDRGLWDYGYTF few TRBJ1-2 TRBD1 TRBV13
TGCAGCGTTGTCCGACAGACCTCCACTGAAGCTTTCTTT CSVVRQTSTEAFF few TRBJ1-1 - TRBV29-1
TGCAGTGCTAGAGCTACGTCAGAGACCCAGTACTTC CSARATSETQYF many TRBJ2-5 - TRBV20-1
TGCAGTGCCCTCGGGGGCGCCGACAGCAATCAGCCCCAGCATTTT CSALGGADSNQPQHF few TRBJ1-5 - TRBV20-1
TGTGCCAGCAGCTTTTCCTCCAGGGCTGGAAACACCATATATTTT CASSFSSRAGNTIYF few TRBJ1-3 - TRBV7-8
TGTGCCAGCAGCTCGGGTAGGACTCAGCCCCAGCATTTT CASSSGRTQPQHF few TRBJ1-5 - TRBV7-6
TGCGCCAGCAGCTTGGTGGGGGGCGTGGGCACTGAAGCTTTCTTT CASSLVGGVGTEAFF - TRBJ1-1 - TRBV5-1
TGTGCCAGCAGTTTCGTTATGGGGGGCGCGAACAACGAGCAGTACTTC CASSFVMGGANNEQYF many TRBJ2-7 - TRBV27
TGTGCCAGCAGCCCTGGACAGCCGGATGAGCAGTTCTTC CASSPGQPDEQFF - TRBJ2-1 - TRBV7-6
TGCAGTGCTATAGACAGGGGGAATGGAAACACCATATATTTT CSAIDRGNGNTIYF few TRBJ1-3 TRBD1 TRBV20-1
TGCGCCAGCAGCGAAAGGGTAGGAGATACGCAGTATTTT CASSERVGDTQYF - TRBJ2-3 - TRBV4-3
TGTGCCAGCAGATGGGCACCGGACTCCTACGAGCAGTACTTC CASRWAPDSYEQYF many TRBJ2-7 - TRBV7-8
TGTGCCAGCTCACCAAAGCTCCCGGGACAGGGTAGGGGGAACACTGAAGCTTTCTTT CASSPKLPGQGRGNTEAFF many TRBJ1-1 TRBD1 TRBV18
TGTGCCAGCACCCCATTAGCAGGGGGACCGAACACTGAAGCTTTCTTT CASTPLAGGPNTEAFF once TRBJ1-1 TRBD1 TRBV6-6
TGTGCCAGCAGCTTAAAAACCGCAGATACGCAGTATTTT CASSLKTADTQYF many TRBJ2-3 - TRBV7-6
TGTGCCAGCAGCTTAGGGGGCGGGGGCTCGGCAGATACGCAGTATTTT CASSLGGGGSADTQYF - TRBJ2-3 - TRBV11-3
TGTGCCAGCAGCTTGACAGGGGGCGTCACTGAAGCTTTCTTT CASSLTGGVTEAFF few TRBJ1-1 TRBD1 TRBV7-3
TGTGCCAGCAGCTTAGGCACAGGGGTGAAGCTTGGCTACACCTTC CASSLGTGVKLGYTF - TRBJ1-2 TRBD1 TRBV7-9
TGTGCCAGCAGTTTGGGCCAGGGCACTGAAGCTTTCTTT CASSLGQGTEAFF many TRBJ1-1 - TRBV12-3/TRBV12-4
TGTGCCAGCAGTACTACCGCGGGACTAGCGGGGGTAGAGACCCAGTACTTC CASSTTAGLAGVETQYF few TRBJ2-5 TRBD2 TRBV28
TGTGCCAGCAGCTACGGATCCCCCACAGGGAGAGAGACCCAGTACTTC CASSYGSPTGRETQYF - TRBJ2-5 - TRBV7-7
TGCAGTTTCCGACAGGGGTTGGGTAGGGATACGCAGTATTTT CSFRQGLGRDTQYF many TRBJ2-3 TRBD1 TRBV20-1
TGCAGTGCTAGAATGGGACAGGGCTATGGCGAGCAGTACTTC CSARMGQGYGEQYF - TRBJ2-7 TRBD1 TRBV20-1
TGTGCCAGCAGCCCTTTATTAGTCGGCACAGATACGCAGTATTTT CASSPLLVGTDTQYF few TRBJ2-3 - TRBV14
TGTGCCAGCAGCTCGCGGGGGGGAGGAAGCACAGATACGCAGTATTTT CASSSRGGGSTDTQYF few TRBJ2-3 TRBD2 TRBV7-2
TGTGCCAGCAGCTTTTTTGGGGGAGGAGGCAATCAGCCCCAGCATTTT CASSFFGGGGNQPQHF - TRBJ1-5 - TRBV5-6